The 2 T cell receptor beta chains reported below all come from one sample, sequenced in a study of beta chain features in type 1 diabetes. Reverse transcription of all isolated RNA meant that expressed TCRB transcripts were sequenced. Repertoires were generated with immunoSEQ multiplex PCR, while TCRdb's copy carries only in-frame clones and drops some. The data show 430,000 or so clones, roughly an eighth seen once. Sequences were obtained from naive CD4+ T cells from blood. These receptors were collected from a young woman in good health.

V and J are TRBV7-2 and TRBJ2-5; 10 bases match TRBD2. The CDR3 extends over 15 amino acids. Per the germline V gene, CDR1 is SGHTA and CDR2 is FQGNSA. Trimming at V came to 3 bases and at J to 5 bases, leaving 6 bases not matched to a gene. The CDR3 nucleotides are TGTGCCAGCAGCTTCCTAGCGGGAGCTGGGGAGACCCAGTACTTC. This sequence encodes CASSFLAGAGETQYF.

This chain connects TRBV7-9 to TRBJ2-7, with a possible D match to TRBD2 (6 bases). V lost 6 bases and J 3 bases, leaving 18 bases between the germline ends. Germline CDR1 reads SEHNR; CDR2 reads FQNEAQ (reference sequence). The CDR3 runs 15 residues. The CDR3 DNA is TGTGCCAGCAGTAGTGGGTCGGGAGCCTACTACGAGCAGTACTTC. This sequence encodes CASSSGSGAYYEQYF.